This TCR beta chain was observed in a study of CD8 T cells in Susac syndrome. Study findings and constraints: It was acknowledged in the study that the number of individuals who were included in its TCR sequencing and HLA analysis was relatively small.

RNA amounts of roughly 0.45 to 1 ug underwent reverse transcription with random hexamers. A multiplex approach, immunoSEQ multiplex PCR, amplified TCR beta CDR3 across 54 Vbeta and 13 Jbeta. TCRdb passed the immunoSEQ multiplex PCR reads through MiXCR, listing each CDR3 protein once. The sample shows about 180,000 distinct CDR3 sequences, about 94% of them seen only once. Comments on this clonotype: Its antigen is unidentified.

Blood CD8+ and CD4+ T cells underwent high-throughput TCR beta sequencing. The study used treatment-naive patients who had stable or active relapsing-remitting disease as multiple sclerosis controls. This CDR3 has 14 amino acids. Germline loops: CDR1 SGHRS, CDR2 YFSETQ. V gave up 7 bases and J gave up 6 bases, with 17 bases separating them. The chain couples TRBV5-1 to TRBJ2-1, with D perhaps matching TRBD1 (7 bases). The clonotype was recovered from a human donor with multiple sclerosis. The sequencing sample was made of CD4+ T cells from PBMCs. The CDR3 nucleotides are TGCGCCAGCGCACAGGGGTCGGAGGGCAATGAGCAGTTCTTC. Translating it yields CASAQGSEGNEQFF. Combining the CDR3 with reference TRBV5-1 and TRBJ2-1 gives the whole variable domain KAGVTQTPRYLIKTRGQQVTLSCSPISGHRSVSWYQQTPGQGLQFLFEYFSETQRNKGNFPGRFSGRQFSNSRSEMNVSTLELGDSALYLCASAQGSEGNEQFFGPGTRLTVL.